The rows below give T cell receptor beta chains drawn from one sample of a study of beta chain features in type 1 diabetes. Profiled with immunoSEQ multiplex PCR; TCRdb holds only in-frame clones, not every one. This sample yields roughly 150,000 clones, of which almost 65% are seen a single time; under 0.1% belongs to the top ten. The specimen sequenced was naive CD4+ T cells from blood. The source is a man in his thirties or forties with type 1 diabetes. The CDR3 runs from the conserved cysteine through the conserved F or W. D genes are given only for firm matches. The size of a clone is reported for some rows only, either as once, few or many, or as a class for expanded clones.

clone size	D gene	CDR3 length	J gene	V gene	CDR3 protein	CDR3 DNA
.	.	14	TRBJ1-4	TRBV6-6	CASSYSGGSEKLFF	TGTGCCAGCAGTTACTCAGGGGGAAGTGAAAAACTGTTTTTT
once	.	14	TRBJ2-4	TRBV5-1	CASSSEIAKNIQYF	TGCGCCAGCAGCTCAGAGATAGCCAAAAACATTCAGTACTTC
.	TRBD1	17	TRBJ2-5	TRBV4-3	CASSQYAAGTAQETQYF	TGCGCCAGCAGCCAATACGCGGCCGGGACAGCTCAAGAGACCCAGTACTTC
few	TRBD1	13	TRBJ2-4	TRBV30	CAWGTGAKNIQYF	TGTGCCTGGGGGACAGGGGCCAAAAACATTCAGTACTTC
.	TRBD1	13	TRBJ2-5	TRBV11-2	CASSLRQGKTQYF	TGTGCCAGCAGCTTGCGACAGGGAAAGACCCAGTACTTC
.	TRBD2	15	TRBJ2-3	TRBV30	CAWRGLAGGTDTQYF	TGTGCCTGGAGAGGACTAGCGGGAGGGACAGATACGCAGTATTTT
.	.	14	TRBJ1-6	TRBV15	CATNLGSYNSPLHF	TGTGCCACGAATTTAGGCTCCTATAATTCACCCCTCCACTTT
.	.	18	TRBJ2-6	TRBV4-3	CASSQEGTGSSGANVLTF	TGCGCCAGCAGCCAAGAGGGGACGGGAAGCTCTGGGGCCAACGTCCTGACTTTC
.	.	13	TRBJ1-6	TRBV6-5	CASRIDGNSPLHF	TGTGCCAGCAGGATCGATGGAAATTCACCCCTCCACTTT
.	.	11	TRBJ1-1	TRBV2	CATTEGTEAFF	TGTGCCACAACAGAGGGCACTGAAGCTTTCTTT
.	.	13	TRBJ1-1	TRBV30	CAWSPQGYTEAFF	TGTGCCTGGAGTCCTCAGGGTTACACTGAAGCTTTCTTT
few	.	16	TRBJ2-1	TRBV28	CASRSGVWGSGNEQFF	TGTGCCAGCAGATCAGGGGTATGGGGATCAGGGAATGAGCAGTTCTTC
.	.	16	TRBJ2-3	TRBV2	CASSAGLTARADTQYF	TGTGCCAGCTCTGCAGGTCTGACTGCGCGAGCAGATACGCAGTATTTT